The source of this T cell receptor (beta chain) is a study of tumor and adjacent non-tumor tissue in lung cancer. Study-wide background: Patients comprised 12 adenocarcinoma, a couple of squamous cell carcinoma and 1 small cell lung cancer. The patients, 9 to 11 men and roughly 5 women, were about 31 to 76 with stage I to III disease. Study-wide findings and caveats: Top 100 clones took a larger repertoire share in normal lung.

This clonotype occurred once. Its antigen is unknown. The CDR3 extends over 13 amino acids. Germline CDR1 is SEHNR and CDR2 is FQNEAQ (reference sequence). No cell sorting was done before RNA was extracted from the tissue. More than 3 cm separated this lung sample from the edge of the tumor. TCRbeta libraries were built with three rounds of nested PCR, modified from ARM-PCR. TCRdb reprocessed the multiplex PCR reads via MiXCR and lists one record per CDR3 protein. Of 80,000 to 100,000 distinct CDR3 sequences listed, less than 85% are singletons. The chain combines TRBV7-9 with TRBJ2-1; TRBD2 matches 7 bases. This sequence originates from a man between 60 and 75 years old with small cell lung cancer. Sequencing used distant non-tumor lung tissue. The CDR3 here is CGRSRGEDNEQFF. The CDR3 DNA is TGTGGCAGGAGCCGGGGGGAGGACAATGAGCAGTTCTTC.